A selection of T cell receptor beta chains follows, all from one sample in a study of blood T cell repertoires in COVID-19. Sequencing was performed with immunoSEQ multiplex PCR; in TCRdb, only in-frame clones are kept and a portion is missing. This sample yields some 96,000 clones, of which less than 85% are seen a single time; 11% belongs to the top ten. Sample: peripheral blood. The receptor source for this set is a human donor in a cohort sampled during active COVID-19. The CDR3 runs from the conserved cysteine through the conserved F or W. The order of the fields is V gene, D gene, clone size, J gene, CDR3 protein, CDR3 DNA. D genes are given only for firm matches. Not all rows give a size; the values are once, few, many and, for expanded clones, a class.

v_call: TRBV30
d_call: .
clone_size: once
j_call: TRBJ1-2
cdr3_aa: CAWSRGSKYGYTF
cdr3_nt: TGTGCCTGGAGTAGGGGCAGCAAGTATGGCTACACCTTC

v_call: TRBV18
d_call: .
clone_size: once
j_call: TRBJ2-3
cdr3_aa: CASSPQSDTQYF
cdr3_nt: TGTGCCAGCTCACCTCAGTCGGATACGCAGTATTTT

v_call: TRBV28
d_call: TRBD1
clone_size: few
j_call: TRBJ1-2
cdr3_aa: CASSSGGVNYGYTF
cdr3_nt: TGTGCCAGCAGTTCAGGGGGAGTAAACTATGGCTACACCTTC

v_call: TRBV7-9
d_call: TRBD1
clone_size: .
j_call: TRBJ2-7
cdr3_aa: CASSFWDRASYEQYF
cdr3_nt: TGTGCCAGCAGCTTCTGGGACAGGGCATCCTACGAGCAGTACTTC

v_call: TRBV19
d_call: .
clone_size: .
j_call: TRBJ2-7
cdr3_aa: CASSPPGPGDEQYF
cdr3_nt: TGTGCCAGTAGTCCACCGGGACCGGGGGATGAGCAGTACTTC

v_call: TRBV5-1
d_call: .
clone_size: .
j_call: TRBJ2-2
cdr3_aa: CASSLTGTPNTGELFF
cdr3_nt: TGCGCCAGCAGCTTGACCGGGACACCGAACACCGGGGAGCTGTTTTTT

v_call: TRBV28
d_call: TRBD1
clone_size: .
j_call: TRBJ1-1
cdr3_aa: CATRDRLNTEAFF
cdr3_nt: TGTGCCACGAGGGACAGGTTGAACACTGAAGCTTTCTTT

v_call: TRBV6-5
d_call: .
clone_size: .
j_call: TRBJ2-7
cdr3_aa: CASTETGPPYEQYF
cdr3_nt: TGTGCCAGCACCGAAACAGGGCCCCCCTACGAGCAGTACTTC

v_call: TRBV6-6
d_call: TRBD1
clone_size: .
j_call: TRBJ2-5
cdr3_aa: CASRRPGQQETQYF
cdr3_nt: TGTGCCAGCAGAAGGCCGGGACAGCAAGAGACCCAGTACTTC

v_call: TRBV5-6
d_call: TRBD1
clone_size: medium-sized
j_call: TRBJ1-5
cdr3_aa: CASSSGTGTGQPQHF
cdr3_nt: TGTGCCAGCAGCTCAGGGACAGGGACGGGCCAGCCCCAGCATTTT

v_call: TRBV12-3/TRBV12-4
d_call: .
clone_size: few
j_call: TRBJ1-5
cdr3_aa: CASSLPQEPQHF
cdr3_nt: TGTGCCAGCAGTTTGCCACAGGAGCCCCAGCATTTT

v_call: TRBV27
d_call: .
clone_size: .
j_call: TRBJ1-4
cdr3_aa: CASSLRQQNEKLFF
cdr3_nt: TGTGCCAGCAGTTTAAGACAGCAAAATGAAAAACTGTTTTTT

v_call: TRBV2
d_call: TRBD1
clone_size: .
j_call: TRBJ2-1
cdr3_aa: CASRDRTGGSYNEQFF
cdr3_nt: TGTGCCAGCAGGGACAGGACCGGCGGCTCCTACAATGAGCAGTTCTTC

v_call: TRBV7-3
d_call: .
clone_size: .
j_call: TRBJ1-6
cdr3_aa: CASSNSPLHF
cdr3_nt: TGTGCCAGCTCGAATTCACCCCTCCACTTT

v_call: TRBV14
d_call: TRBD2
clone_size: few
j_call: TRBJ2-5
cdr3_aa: CASSPGLAGVETQYF
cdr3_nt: TGTGCCAGCAGCCCGGGACTAGCGGGAGTGGAGACCCAGTACTTC

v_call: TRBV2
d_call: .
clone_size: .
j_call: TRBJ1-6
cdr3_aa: CASSEEGYSPLHF
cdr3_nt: TGTGCCAGCAGTGAAGAGGGGTATTCACCCCTCCACTTT

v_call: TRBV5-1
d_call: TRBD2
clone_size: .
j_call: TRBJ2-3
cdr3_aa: CASSLVAGVSDTQYF
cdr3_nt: TGCGCCAGCAGCTTGGTAGCGGGGGTGTCAGATACGCAGTATTTT

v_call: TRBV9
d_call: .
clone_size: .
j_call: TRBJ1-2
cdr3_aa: CASSAAPGRGSNGYTF
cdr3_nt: TGTGCCAGCAGCGCAGCCCCGGGTCGGGGTTCGAATGGCTACACCTTC

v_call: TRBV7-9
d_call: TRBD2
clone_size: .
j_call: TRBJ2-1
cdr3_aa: CASSLHLAGAYNEQFF
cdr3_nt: TGTGCCAGCAGCTTACACCTAGCGGGGGCTTACAATGAGCAGTTCTTC

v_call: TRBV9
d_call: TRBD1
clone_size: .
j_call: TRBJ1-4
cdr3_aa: CASSVGGQGNEKLFF
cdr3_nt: TGTGCCAGCAGCGTAGGAGGACAGGGTAATGAAAAACTGTTTTTT

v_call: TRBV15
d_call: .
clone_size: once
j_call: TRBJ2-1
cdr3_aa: CATSRDGQNEQFF
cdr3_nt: TGTGCCACCAGCAGAGACGGACAAAATGAGCAGTTCTTC

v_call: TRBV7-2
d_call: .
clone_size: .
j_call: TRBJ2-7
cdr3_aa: CASSPTGWEQYF
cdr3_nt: TGTGCCAGCAGCCCTACAGGGTGGGAGCAGTACTTC

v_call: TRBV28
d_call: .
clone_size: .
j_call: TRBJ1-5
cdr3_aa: CASGSVSGNSQPQHF
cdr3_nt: TGTGCCAGCGGATCCGTCAGCGGGAATAGTCAGCCCCAGCATTTT

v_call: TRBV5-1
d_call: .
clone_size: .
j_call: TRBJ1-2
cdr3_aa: CASSLGGEGFYGYTF
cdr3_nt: TGCGCCAGCAGCTTGGGGGGCGAAGGGTTCTATGGCTACACCTTC

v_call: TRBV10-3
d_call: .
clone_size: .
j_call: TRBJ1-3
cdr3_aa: CAISEYGQSSNSGNTIYF
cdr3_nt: TGTGCCATCAGTGAGTACGGACAGTCTTCAAACTCTGGAAACACCATATATTTT

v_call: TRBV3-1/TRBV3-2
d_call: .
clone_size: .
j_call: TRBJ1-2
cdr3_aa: CASSQDSVKGANYGYTF
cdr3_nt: TGTGCCAGCAGCCAAGATAGTGTTAAGGGGGCTAACTATGGCTACACCTTC

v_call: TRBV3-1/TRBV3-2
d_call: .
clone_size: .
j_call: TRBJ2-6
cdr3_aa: CASSHQGHTGANVLTF
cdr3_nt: TGTGCCAGCAGCCACCAGGGTCACACTGGGGCCAACGTCCTGACTTTC

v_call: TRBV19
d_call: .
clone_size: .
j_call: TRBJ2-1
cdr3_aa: CASSTAARSYNEQFF
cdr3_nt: TGTGCCAGTAGCACAGCGGCCCGCTCCTACAATGAGCAGTTCTTC

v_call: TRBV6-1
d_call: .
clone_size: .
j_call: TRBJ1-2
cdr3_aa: CASSERRGRNYGGYTF
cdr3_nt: TGTGCCAGCAGTGAAAGGCGGGGTCGGAACTACGGAGGCTACACCTTC

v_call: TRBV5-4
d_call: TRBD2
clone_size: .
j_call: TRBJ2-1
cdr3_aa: CASSSLTSGILDEQFF
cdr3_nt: TGTGCCAGCAGCTCCCTGACTAGCGGGATATTGGATGAGCAGTTCTTC

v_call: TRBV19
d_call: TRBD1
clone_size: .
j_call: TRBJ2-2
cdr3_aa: CASSTGQVNTGELFF
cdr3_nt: TGTGCCAGTAGTACGGGACAGGTTAACACCGGGGAGCTGTTTTTT

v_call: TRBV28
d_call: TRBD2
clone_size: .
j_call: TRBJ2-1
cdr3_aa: CASSPQRGPGDYNGQFF
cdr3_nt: TGTGCCAGCAGTCCACAGCGGGGCCCGGGAGACTACAATGGGCAGTTCTTC

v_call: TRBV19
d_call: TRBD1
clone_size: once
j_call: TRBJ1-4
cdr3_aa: CASRDRGGEKLFF
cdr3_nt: TGTGCCAGTAGGGACAGGGGTGGCGAAAAACTGTTTTTT

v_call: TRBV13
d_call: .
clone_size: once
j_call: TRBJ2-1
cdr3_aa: CASSFYRGSSYNEQFF
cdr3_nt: TGTGCCAGCAGCTTTTATCGGGGGAGCTCCTACAATGAGCAGTTCTTC

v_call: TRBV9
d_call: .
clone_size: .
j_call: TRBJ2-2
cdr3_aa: CASSAPRGGGNTGELFF
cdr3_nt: TGTGCCAGCAGCGCTCCCCGCGGCGGTGGTAACACCGGGGAGCTGTTTTTT

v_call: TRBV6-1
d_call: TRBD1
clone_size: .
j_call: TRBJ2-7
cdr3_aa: CASSDDRGSPDLRREQYF
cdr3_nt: TGTGCCAGCAGTGATGACAGGGGGTCCCCAGATCTTCGGCGCGAGCAGTACTTC

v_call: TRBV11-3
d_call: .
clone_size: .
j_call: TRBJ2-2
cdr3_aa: CASSLDGGTANTGELFF
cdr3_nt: TGTGCCAGCAGCTTAGATGGCGGGACAGCGAACACCGGGGAGCTGTTTTTT

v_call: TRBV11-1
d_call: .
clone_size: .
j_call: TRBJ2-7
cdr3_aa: CASSFGRSADYEQYF
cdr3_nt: TGTGCCAGCAGCTTCGGACGTTCAGCGGATTACGAGCAGTACTTC

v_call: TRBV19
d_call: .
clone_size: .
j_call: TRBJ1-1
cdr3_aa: CASSLQVDTEAFF
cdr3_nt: TGTGCCAGTAGTCTACAGGTGGACACTGAAGCTTTCTTT

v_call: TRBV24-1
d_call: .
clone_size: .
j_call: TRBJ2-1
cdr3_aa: CATSGLLGQGSISSYNEQFF
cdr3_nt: TGTGCCACCAGTGGTCTTTTGGGGCAGGGAAGTATCAGCTCCTACAATGAGCAGTTCTTC

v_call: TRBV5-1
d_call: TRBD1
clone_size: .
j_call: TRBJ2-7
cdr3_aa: CASKSRTGAYEQYF
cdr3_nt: TGCGCCAGCAAGAGTCGGACAGGAGCCTACGAGCAGTACTTC

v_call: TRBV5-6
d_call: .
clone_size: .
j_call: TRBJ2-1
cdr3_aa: CASSWRVGSSYNEQFF
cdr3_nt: TGTGCCAGCAGCTGGAGGGTCGGAAGCTCCTACAATGAGCAGTTCTTC

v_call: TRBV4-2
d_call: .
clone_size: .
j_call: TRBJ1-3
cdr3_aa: CASSHPQSSGNTIYF
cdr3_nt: TGTGCCAGCAGCCACCCACAAAGTTCTGGAAACACCATATATTTT

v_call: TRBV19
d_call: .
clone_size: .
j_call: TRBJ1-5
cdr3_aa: CASSFPTRDIGNQPQHF
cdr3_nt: TGTGCCAGTAGTTTTCCGACCCGGGATATCGGCAATCAGCCCCAGCATTTT

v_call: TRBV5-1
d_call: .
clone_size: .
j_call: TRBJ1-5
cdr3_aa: CASSHGTNNQPQHF
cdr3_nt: TGCGCCAGCAGCCACGGGACTAACAATCAGCCCCAGCATTTT

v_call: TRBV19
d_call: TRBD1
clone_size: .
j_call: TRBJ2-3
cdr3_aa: CATGGTDADTQYF
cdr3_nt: TGTGCCACAGGGGGCACGGACGCAGATACGCAGTATTTT

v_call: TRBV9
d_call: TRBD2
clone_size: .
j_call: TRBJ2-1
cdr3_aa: CASSVGASGRYNEQFF
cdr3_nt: TGTGCCAGCAGCGTAGGGGCTAGCGGGAGATACAATGAGCAGTTCTTC

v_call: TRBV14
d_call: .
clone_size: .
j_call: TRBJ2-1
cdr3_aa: CASSQKDNYNEQFF
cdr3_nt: TGTGCCAGCAGCCAAAAAGACAACTACAATGAGCAGTTCTTC

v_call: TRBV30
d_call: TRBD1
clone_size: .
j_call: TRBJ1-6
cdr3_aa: CACIDDGTGNYNSPLHF
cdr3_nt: TGTGCCTGCATCGATGATGGGACAGGGAACTATAATTCACCCCTCCACTTT

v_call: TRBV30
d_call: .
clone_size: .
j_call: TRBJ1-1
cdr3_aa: CVLDAGSNTEAFF
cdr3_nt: TGTGTACTTGACGCGGGCTCGAACACTGAAGCTTTCTTT

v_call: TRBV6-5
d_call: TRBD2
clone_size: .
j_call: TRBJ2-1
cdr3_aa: CASSYTGLAGDNEQFF
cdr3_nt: TGTGCCAGCAGTTACACAGGGCTAGCGGGAGACAATGAGCAGTTCTTC

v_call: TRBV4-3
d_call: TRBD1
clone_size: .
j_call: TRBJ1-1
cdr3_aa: CASSHGTANTEAFF
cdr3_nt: TGCGCCAGCAGCCACGGGACAGCCAACACTGAAGCTTTCTTT

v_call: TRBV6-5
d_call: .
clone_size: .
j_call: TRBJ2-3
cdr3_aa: CASSYGRGLPDTQYF
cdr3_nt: TGTGCCAGCAGTTACGGGCGGGGATTGCCAGATACGCAGTATTTT

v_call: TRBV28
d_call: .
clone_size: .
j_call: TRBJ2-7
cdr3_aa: CASSLGYRVSYEQYF
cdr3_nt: TGTGCCAGCAGTTTGGGATACAGGGTCTCCTACGAGCAGTACTTC

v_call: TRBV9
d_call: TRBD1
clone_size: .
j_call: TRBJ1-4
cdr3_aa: CASSRDQVATGGGEKLFF
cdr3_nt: TGTGCCAGCAGCCGCGACCAGGTTGCTACAGGGGGCGGTGAAAAACTGTTTTTT

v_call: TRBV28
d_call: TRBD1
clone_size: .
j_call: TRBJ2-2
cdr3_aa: CASSLPGTGNTGELFF
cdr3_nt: TGTGCCAGCAGTTTACCCGGGACAGGGAACACCGGGGAGCTGTTTTTT

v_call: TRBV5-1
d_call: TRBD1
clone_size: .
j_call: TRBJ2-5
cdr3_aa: CASSLEAGGSETQYF
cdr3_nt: TGCGCCAGCAGCTTGGAGGCAGGGGGCTCGGAGACCCAGTACTTC